These T cell receptor beta chains were read from a single sample in a study of blood T cell repertoires in COVID-19. Produced via immunoSEQ multiplex PCR; TCRdb's table is partial and in-frame only. The table has under 200,000 clones, 75% to 90% seen once; the top ten hold 0.77%. The source material was PBMCs or T cells enriched from blood (not recorded which). These receptors originate from a woman in her late teens or twenties who had recovered from COVID-19. Each CDR3 is given without its conserved first and last residue.

v_call cdr3_aa
TRBV6-1 ASSEARGWSSSYEQY
TRBV27 ASRIEGDNEQF
TRBV3-1/TRBV3-2 ASSQDGGGSEKLF
TRBV6-5 ASSLAGGHEQY
TRBV5-1 ASSFTGVGELF
TRBV7-9 ASSPGIMDQPQH
TRBV5-6 ASSLGGGSYNEQF
TRBV28 ASSRGEGHT
TRBV6-2/TRBV6-3 ASSYGVGVDGQGVNEQF
TRBV7-2 ASSPSGETQY
TRBV18 ASSPSVASTDTQY
TRBV4-1 ASSQGGIAGANVLT
TRBV5-4 ASSILQGAVEAF
TRBV5-1 ASSSEGGWPEETQY
TRBV30 AWSSGQGDQPQH
TRBV11-3 ASSLGGRGEQY
TRBV27 ASSLQGIANYGYT
TRBV7-9 ASSPRRASGNTIY
TRBV19 ASSTSGGAGGIKTQY
TRBV27 ASSSPGLASVVTGELF
TRBV28 ASSLMGDGTDTQY
TRBV19 ASSLGVGQGVNEQF
TRBV5-5 ASRRVTGANVLT
TRBV7-9 ASRTGVEKLF
TRBV28 ASRMRIRTDTQY
TRBV5-1 ASSLVRGRDPYEQY
TRBV6-5 ASSYVQRERREQF
TRBV9 ASSVGTSGSEQY
TRBV19 ASHAGTAATGELF
TRBV28 ASSFGSDYEQY
TRBV4-2 ASSQGVQYNEQF